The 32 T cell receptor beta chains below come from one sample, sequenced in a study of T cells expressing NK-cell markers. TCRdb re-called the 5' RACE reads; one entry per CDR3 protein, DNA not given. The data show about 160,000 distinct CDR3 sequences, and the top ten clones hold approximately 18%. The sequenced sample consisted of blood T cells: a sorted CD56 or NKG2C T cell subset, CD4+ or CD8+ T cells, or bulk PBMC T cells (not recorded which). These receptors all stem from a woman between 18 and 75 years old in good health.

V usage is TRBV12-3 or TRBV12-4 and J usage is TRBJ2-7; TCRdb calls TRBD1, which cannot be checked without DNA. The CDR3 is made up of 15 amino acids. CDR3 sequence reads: CASRQDRGVSYEQYF.

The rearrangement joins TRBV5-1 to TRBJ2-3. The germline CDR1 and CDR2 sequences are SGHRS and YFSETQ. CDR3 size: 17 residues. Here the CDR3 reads CASSLGALSSSTDTQYF.

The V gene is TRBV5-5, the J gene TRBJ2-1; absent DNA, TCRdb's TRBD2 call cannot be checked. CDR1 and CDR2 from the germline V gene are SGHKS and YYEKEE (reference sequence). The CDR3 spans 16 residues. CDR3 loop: CASSAQGLAGDYEQFF.

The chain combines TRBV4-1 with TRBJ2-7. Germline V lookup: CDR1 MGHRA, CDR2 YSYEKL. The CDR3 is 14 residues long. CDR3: CASSQDQQIYEQYF.

The CDR3 protein is CSVRGTSRLTDTQYF. J is TRBJ2-3 and V is TRBV29-1; absent DNA, TCRdb's TRBD2 call cannot be checked. The germline gives CDR1 SQVTM, CDR2 ANQGSEA. The CDR3 has 15 amino acids.

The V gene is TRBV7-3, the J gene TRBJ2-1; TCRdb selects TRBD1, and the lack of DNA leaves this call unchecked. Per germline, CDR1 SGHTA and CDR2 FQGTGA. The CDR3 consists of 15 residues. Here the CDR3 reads CASSHGQGGWNEQFF. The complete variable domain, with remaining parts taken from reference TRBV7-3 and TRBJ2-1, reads GAGVSQTPSNKVTEKGKYVELRCDPISGHTALYWYRQSLGQGPEFLIYFQGTGAADDSGLPNDRFFAVRPEGSVSTLKIQRTERGDSAVYLCASSHGQGGWNEQFFGPGTRLTVL.

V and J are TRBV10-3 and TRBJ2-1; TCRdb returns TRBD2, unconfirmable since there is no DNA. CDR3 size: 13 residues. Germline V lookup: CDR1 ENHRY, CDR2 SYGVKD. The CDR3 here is CATLAGGPDEQFF.

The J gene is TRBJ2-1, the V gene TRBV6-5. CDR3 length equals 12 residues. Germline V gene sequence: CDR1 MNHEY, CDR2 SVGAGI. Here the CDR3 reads CASSYGATDQIF.

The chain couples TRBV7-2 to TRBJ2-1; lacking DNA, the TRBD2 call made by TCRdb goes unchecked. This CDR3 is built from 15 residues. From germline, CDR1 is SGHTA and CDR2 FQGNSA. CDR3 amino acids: CASSSGGVYGNEQFF.

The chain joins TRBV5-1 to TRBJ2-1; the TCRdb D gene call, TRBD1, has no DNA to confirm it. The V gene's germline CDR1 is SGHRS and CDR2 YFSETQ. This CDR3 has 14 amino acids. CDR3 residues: CASSPRGRIDEQFF.

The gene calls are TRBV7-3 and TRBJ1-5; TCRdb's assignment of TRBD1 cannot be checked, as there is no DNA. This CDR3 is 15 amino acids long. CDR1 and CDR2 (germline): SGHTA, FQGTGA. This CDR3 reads CASSLGQGLNQPQHF.

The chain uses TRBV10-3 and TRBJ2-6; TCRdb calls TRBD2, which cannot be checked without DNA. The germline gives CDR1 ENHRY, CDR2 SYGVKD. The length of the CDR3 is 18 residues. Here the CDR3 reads CAISNLAGLNSGANVLTF.

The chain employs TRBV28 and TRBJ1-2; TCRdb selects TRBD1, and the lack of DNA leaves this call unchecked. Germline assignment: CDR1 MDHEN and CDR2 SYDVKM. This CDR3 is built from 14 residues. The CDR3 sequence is CASSPRQVPHGYTF.

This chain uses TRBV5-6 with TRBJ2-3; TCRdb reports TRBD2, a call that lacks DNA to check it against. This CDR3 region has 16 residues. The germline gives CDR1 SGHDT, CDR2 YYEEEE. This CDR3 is CASSSRPSGGVDTQYF.

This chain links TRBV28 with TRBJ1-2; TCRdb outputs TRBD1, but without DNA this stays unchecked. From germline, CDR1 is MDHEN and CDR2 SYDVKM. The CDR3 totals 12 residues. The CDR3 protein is CASIGGADGYTF.

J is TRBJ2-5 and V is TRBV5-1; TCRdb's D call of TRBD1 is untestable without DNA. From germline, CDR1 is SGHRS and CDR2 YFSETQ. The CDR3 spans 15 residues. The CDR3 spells CASSSLPQGRETQYF.

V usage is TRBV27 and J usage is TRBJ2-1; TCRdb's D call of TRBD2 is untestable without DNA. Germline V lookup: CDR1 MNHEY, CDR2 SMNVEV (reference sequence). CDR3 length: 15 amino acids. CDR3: CASSSLAASYNEQFF.

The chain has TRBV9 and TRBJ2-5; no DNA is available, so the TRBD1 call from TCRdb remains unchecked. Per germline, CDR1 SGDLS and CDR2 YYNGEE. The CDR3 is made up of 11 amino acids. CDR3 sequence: CASSRDETQYF.

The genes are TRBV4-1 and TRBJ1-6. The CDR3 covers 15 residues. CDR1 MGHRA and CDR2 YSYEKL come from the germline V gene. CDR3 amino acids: CASSLLPGPNSPLHF.

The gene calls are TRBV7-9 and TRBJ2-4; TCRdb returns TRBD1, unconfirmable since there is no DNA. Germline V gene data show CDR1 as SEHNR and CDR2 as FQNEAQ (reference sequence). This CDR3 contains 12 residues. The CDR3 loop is CASSPPKNIQYF.

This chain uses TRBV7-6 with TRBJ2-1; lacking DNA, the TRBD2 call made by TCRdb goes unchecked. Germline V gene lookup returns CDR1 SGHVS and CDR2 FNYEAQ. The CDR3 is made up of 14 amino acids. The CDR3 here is CASSLLPSGQEQFF.

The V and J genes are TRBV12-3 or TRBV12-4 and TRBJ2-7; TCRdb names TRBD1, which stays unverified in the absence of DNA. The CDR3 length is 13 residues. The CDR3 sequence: CASSSTGSGEQYF.

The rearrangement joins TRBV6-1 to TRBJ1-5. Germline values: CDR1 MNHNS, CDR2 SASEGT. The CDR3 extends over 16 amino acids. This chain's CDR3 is CASSEAHRGGNQPQHF.

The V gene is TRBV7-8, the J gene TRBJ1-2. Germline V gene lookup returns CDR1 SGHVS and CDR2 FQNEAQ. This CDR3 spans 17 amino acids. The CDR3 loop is CASSLAGGGWGNYGYTF.

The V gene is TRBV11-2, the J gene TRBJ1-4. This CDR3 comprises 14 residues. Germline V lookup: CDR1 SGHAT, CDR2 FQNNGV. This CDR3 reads CASSLLTTNEKLFF.

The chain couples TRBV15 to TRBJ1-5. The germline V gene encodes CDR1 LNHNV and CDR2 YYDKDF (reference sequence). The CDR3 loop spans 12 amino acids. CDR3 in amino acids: CATSRVMQPQHF.

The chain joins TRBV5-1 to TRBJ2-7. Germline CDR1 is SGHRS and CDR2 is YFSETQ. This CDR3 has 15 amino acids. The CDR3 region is CASSFLGSDSYEQYF.

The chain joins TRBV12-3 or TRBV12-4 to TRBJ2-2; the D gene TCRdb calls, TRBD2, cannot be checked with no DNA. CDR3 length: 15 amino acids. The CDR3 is CASSLSGPVTGELFF.

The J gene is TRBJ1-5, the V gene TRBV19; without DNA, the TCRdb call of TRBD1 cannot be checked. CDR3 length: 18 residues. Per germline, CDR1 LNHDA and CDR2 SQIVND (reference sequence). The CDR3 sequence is CASHSLGQGASSNQPQHF.

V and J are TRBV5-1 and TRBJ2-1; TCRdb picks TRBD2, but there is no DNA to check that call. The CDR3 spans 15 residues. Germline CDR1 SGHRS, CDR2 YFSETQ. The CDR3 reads CASSRTPGEGNEQFF.

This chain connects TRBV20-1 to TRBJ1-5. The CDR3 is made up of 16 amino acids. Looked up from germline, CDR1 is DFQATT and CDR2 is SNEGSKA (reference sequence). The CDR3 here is CSARDGGKGGNQPQHF.

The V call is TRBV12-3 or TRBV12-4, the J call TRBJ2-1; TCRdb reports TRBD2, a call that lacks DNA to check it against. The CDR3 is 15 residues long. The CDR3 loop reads CASSFSGLGGNEQFF.